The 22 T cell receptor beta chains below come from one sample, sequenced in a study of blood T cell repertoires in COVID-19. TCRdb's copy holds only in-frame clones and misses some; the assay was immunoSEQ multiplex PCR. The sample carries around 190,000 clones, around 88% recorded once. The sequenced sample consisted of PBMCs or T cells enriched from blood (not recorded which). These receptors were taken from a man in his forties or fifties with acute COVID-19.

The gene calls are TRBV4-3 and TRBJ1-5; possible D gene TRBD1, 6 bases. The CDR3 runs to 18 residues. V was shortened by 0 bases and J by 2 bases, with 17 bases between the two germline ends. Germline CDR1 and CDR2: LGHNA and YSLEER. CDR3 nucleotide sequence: TGCGCCAGCAGCCAAGATTCAGCGGGGGGCGGTGGCAATCAGCCCCAGCATTTT. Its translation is CASSQDSAGGGGNQPQHF.

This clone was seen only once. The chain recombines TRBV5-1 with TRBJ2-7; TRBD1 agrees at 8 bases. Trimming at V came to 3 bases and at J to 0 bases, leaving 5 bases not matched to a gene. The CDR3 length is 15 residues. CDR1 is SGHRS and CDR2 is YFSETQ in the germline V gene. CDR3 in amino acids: CASSSDRALSYEQYF. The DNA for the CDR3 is TGCGCCAGCAGCTCGGACAGGGCCCTCTCCTACGAGCAGTACTTC.

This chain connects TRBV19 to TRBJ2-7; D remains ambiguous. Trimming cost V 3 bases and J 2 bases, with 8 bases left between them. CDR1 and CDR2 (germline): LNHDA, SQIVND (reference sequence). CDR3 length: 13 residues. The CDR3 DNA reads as TGTGCCAGTAGTATTGGGCCTACCTACGAGCAGTACTTC. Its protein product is CASSIGPTYEQYF.

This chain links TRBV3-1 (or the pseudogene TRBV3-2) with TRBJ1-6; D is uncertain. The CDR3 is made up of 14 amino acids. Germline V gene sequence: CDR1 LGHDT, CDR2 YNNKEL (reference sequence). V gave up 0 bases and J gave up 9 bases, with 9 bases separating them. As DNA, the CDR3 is TGTGCCAGCAGCCAAGAATTTACGGGTTCACCCCTCCACTTT. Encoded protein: CASSQEFTGSPLHF.

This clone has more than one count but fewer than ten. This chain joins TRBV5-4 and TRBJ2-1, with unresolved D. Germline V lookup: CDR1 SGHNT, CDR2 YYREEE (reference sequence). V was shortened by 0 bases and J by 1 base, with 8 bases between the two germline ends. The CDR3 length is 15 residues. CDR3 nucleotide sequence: TGTGCCAGCAGCTTGGGGCAGTCATCCTACAATGAGCAGTTCTTC. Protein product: CASSLGQSSYNEQFF.

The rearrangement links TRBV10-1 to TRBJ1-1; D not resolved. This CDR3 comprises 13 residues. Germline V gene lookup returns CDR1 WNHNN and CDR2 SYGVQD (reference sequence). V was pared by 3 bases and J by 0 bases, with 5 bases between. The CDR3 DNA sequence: TGCGCCAGCAGTGATAGTTTGAACACTGAAGCTTTCTTT. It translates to CASSDSLNTEAFF.

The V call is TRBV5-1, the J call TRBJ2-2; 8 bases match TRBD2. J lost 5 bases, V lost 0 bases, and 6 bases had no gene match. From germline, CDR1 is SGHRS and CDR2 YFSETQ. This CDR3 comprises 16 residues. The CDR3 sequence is CASSLGLVAGTGELFF. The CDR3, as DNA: TGCGCCAGCAGCTTGGGATTGGTAGCGGGAACCGGGGAGCTGTTTTTT.

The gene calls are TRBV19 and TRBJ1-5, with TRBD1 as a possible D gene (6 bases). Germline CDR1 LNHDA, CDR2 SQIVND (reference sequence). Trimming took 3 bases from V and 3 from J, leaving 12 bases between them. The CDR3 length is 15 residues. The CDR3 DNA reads TGTGCCAGTAGTATCTCCGGGACATTCAATCAGCCCCAGCATTTT. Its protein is CASSISGTFNQPQHF.

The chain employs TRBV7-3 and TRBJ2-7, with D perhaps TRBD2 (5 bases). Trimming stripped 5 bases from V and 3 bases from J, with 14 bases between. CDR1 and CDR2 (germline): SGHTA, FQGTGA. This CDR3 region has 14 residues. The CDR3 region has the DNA TGTGCCAGCAGCCTCGGCGTCGGGGACTACGAGCAGTACTTC. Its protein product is CASSLGVGDYEQYF.

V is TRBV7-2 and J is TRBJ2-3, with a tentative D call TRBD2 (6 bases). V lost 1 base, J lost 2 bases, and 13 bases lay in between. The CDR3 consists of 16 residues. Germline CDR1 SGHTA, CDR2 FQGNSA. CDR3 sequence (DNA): TGTGCCAGCAGCTTAGTACTAGCAAGCCCCACAGATACGCAGTATTTT. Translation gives CASSLVLASPTDTQYF.

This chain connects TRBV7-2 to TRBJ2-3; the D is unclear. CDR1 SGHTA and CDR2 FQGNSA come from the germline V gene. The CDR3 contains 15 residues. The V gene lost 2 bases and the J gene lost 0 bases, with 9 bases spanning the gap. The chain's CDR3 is CASSLMAASTDTQYF. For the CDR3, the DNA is TGTGCCAGCAGCTTAATGGCGGCTAGCACAGATACGCAGTATTTT.

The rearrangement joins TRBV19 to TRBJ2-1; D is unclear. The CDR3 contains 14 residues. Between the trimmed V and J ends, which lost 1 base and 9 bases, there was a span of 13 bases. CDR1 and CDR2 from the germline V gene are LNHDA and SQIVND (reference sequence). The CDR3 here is CASSIVVRPPEQFF. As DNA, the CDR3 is TGTGCCAGTAGTATAGTAGTGCGGCCGCCTGAGCAGTTCTTC.

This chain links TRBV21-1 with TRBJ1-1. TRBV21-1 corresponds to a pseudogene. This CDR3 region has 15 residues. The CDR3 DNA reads TGTGCCAGCAGCAGATTATCCGGGATGAACACTGAAGCTTTCTTT. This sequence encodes CASSRLSGMNTEAFF.

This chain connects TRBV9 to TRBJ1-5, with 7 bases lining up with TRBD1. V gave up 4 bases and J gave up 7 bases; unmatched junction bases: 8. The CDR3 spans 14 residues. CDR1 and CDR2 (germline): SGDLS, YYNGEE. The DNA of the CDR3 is TGTGCCAGCAGCCCGACAGGGTTTGGGCAGCCCCAGCATTTT. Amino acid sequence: CASSPTGFGQPQHF.

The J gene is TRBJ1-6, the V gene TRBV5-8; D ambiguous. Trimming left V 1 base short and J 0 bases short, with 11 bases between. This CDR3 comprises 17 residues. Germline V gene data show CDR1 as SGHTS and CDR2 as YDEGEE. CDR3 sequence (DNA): TGTGCCAGCAGCTTGACGGTGCTGAGCTCCTATAATTCACCCCTCCACTTT. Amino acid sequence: CASSLTVLSSYNSPLHF. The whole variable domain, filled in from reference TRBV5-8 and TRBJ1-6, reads EAGVTQSPTHLIKTRGQQATLRCSPISGHTSVYWYQQALGLGLQFLLWYDEGEERNRGNFPPRFSGRQFPNYSSELNVNALELEDSALYLCASSLTVLSSYNSPLHFGNGTRLTVT.

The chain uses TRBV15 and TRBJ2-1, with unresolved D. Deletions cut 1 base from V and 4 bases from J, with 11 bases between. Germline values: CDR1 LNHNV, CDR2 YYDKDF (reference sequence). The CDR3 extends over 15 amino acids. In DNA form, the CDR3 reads TGTGCCACCAGCAGAGGTCGCGGAGCATACAATGAGCAGTTCTTC. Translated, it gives CATSRGRGAYNEQFF. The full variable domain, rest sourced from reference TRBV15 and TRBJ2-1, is DAMVIQNPRYQVTQFGKPVTLSCSQTLNHNVMYWYQQKSSQAPKLLFHYYDKDFNNEADTPDNFQSRRPNTSFCFLDIRSPGLGDTAMYLCATSRGRGAYNEQFFGPGTRLTVL.

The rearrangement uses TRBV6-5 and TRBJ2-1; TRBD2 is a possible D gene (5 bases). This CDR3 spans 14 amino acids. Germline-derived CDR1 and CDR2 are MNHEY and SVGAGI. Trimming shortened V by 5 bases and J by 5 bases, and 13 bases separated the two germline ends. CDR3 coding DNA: TGTGCCAGCAGTAAGAGGGAGAGCCACAATGAGCAGTTCTTC. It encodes CASSKRESHNEQFF.

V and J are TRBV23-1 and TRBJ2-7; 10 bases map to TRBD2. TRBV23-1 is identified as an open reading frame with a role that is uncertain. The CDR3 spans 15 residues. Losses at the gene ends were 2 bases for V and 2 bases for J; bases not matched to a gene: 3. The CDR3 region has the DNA TGCGCCAGCAGTCAAGCACTAGCGGGACCCTACGAGCAGTACTTC. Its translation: CASSQALAGPYEQYF.

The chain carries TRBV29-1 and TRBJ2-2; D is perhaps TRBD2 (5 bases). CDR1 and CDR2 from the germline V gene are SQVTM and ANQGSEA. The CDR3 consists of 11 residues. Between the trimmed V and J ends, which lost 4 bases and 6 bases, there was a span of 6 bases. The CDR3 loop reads CSVGGPGELFF. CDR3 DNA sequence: TGCAGCGTTGGAGGGCCCGGGGAGCTGTTTTTT.

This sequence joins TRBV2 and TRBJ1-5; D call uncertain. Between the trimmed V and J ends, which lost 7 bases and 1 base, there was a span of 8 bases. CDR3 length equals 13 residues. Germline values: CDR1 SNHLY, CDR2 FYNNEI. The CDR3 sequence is CASNGESNQPQHF. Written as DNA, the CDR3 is TGTGCCAGCAATGGGGAGAGCAATCAGCCCCAGCATTTT.

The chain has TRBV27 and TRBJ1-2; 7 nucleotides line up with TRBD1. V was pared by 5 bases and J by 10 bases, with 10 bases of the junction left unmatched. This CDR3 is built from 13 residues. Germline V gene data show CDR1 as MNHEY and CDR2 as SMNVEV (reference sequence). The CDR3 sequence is CASSLSLRGDYTF. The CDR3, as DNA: TGTGCCAGCAGTCTCTCCCTCAGGGGGGACTACACCTTC.

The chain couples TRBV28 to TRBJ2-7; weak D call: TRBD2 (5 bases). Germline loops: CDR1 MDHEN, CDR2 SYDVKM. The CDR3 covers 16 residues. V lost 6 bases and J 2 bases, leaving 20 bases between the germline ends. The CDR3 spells CASRPRWAPGTYEQYF. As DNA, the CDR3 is TGTGCCAGCAGACCTCGGTGGGCCCCGGGGACCTACGAGCAGTACTTC.